This T cell receptor beta chain was documented in a study of blood T cell repertoires in COVID-19. Background on the study: Whether acute or convalescent, the COVID-19 samples came from the United States, Italy and Spain. Sources were T cells, B-cell-depleted T cells, or PBMCs; the material itself was cDNA or gDNA.

Germline assignment: CDR1 SNHLY and CDR2 FYNNEI. The V and J ends lost 7 bases and 1 base, in that order; junction bases with no gene match: 7. This CDR3 spans 15 amino acids. Methods used by the authors: The assay estimated nucleated cells by amplifying reference gene primers. The method was immunoSEQ multiplex PCR; TCRdb's version includes in-frame clones alone and lacks a portion of them. That table furnishes V, J and clone size, whereas the DNA furnished D and trimming. The sample lists about 68,000 clones, roughly 85% occurring once. The specimen was peripheral blood. The clonotype comes from a man aged 50 to 59 with acute or convalescent COVID-19. This rearrangement joins TRBV2 to TRBJ2-7, with 10 bases identical to TRBD1. The CDR3 region is CASIRDRGSSYEQYF. DNA of the CDR3: TGTGCCAGCATCCGGGACAGGGGAAGTTCCTACGAGCAGTACTTC.